The 17 T cell receptor beta chains reported below all come from one sample, sequenced in a study of CD8 T cells in ankylosing spondylitis. General study findings and limits: In ankylosing spondylitis blood, a motif of roughly eight highly homologous TCR beta variants appeared characteristic.

Using its own MiXCR run on the 5' RACE reads, TCRdb lists one record per CDR3 protein. The repertoire holds almost 400,000 distinct CDR3 sequences, with approximately 20% as singletons. These TCRs are of unknown antigen specificity. Sequenced input: blood, either unsorted or a sorted T cell fraction (not recorded which). All receptors derive from a male donor with ankylosing spondylitis.

The chain carries TRBV5-1 and TRBJ1-1; D is unresolved. In germline, CDR1 is SGHRS, CDR2 YFSETQ. The CDR3 covers 14 residues. With 3 bases removed from V and 7 bases from J, the gap between germline ends came to 16 bases. CDR3 in DNA: TGCGCCAGCAGCTCCGGACGGTCGGATGGTGAAGCTTTCTTT. Its protein is CASSSGRSDGEAFF.

The chain uses TRBV28 and TRBJ1-4; TRBD1 matches at 10 bases. V gave up 6 bases and J gave up 7 bases; unmatched junction bases: 14. The CDR3 is 17 residues long. Germline loops: CDR1 MDHEN, CDR2 SYDVKM. The CDR3 spells CASSLSGTGAFGEKLFF. The DNA for the CDR3 is TGTGCCAGCAGCTTGTCCGGGACAGGGGCCTTTGGTGAAAAACTGTTTTTT. The full variable domain, completed using reference TRBV28 and TRBJ1-4, is DVKVTQSSRYLVKRTGEKVFLECVQDMDHENMFWYRQDPGLGLRLIYFSYDVKMKEKGDIPEGYSVSREKKERFSLILESASTNQTSMYLCASSLSGTGAFGEKLFFGSGTQLSVL.

There are a few counts of this clonotype. J is TRBJ2-7 and V is TRBV6-5; D may be TRBD1 or TRBD2 (5 bases each). V lost 7 bases, J lost 4 bases, and 20 bases lay in between. Per germline, CDR1 MNHEY and CDR2 SVGAGI. This CDR3 spans 15 amino acids. CDR3 sequence (DNA): TGTGCCAGCATTTTAGCCGCCGGGACGGGGTACGAGCAGTACTTC. It yields the protein CASILAAGTGYEQYF.

The chain is built from TRBV20-1 and TRBJ2-1; 14 nucleotides line up with TRBD2. J gave up 6 bases and V 4 bases, and 17 bases lay outside the gene matches. CDR3 length: 19 amino acids. Per germline, CDR1 DFQATT and CDR2 SNEGSKA (reference sequence). This CDR3 reads CSAIGTSGSLSPLSNEQFF. CDR3 nucleotide sequence: TGCAGTGCTATAGGGACTAGCGGGAGTCTATCCCCCCTTTCCAATGAGCAGTTCTTC.

The rearrangement uses TRBV20-1 and TRBJ2-7; D unclear. Trimming took 6 bases from V and 4 from J, leaving 16 bases between them. Germline values: CDR1 DFQATT, CDR2 SNEGSKA (reference sequence). The CDR3 totals 13 residues. The CDR3: CSAPGPSRYEQYF. The DNA for the CDR3 is TGCAGTGCACCGGGTCCAAGCAGGTACGAGCAGTACTTC.

In its sample, this clonotype was seen once. The rearrangement links TRBV27 to TRBJ2-5, with TRBD2 as a possible D gene (6 bases). The CDR3 is 14 amino acids. V gave up 5 bases and J gave up 5 bases, with 15 bases separating them. Germline CDR1 reads MNHEY; CDR2 reads SMNVEV (reference sequence). CDR3 sequence reads: CASSPPGGMETQYF. CDR3 coding DNA: TGTGCCAGCAGTCCGCCTGGGGGGATGGAGACCCAGTACTTC.

CDR3 region: CASSYTGPQQFF. The CDR3 DNA is TGTGCCAGCAGTTATACCGGGCCACAGCAGTTCTTC. The chain is built from TRBV6-2 or TRBV6-3 and TRBJ2-1; D is uncertain. Germline V gene data show CDR1 as MNHEY and CDR2 as SVGEGT. This CDR3 contains 12 residues. Trimming removed 3 bases from V and 11 bases from J, with 11 bases in between.

The CDR3 sequence is CATTTGPYNEQFF. The CDR3 DNA reads as TGTGCCACGACGACAGGGCCATACAATGAGCAGTTCTTC. The chain couples TRBV12-3 or TRBV12-4 to TRBJ2-1, with TRBD1 matching over 7 bases. The junction had 7 bases not matched to a gene; V was cut back by 10 bases and J by 4 bases. This CDR3 spans 13 amino acids.

The chain links TRBV3-1 to TRBJ2-1; 8 positions agree with TRBD2. Germline assignment: CDR1 LGHDT and CDR2 YNNKEL (reference sequence). The CDR3 extends over 19 amino acids. V lost 0 bases and J lost 5; bases outside the gene matches: 15. The CDR3 loop is CASSQDRGSSSGSDNEQFF. The CDR3 region has the DNA TGTGCCAGCAGCCAAGATCGGGGGTCCTCAAGCGGGAGTGACAATGAGCAGTTCTTC.

This chain links TRBV7-3 with TRBJ1-3; maybe TRBD1 (5 bases). Germline-derived CDR1 and CDR2 are SGHTA and FQGTGA. CDR3 length: 15 amino acids. V was pared by 5 bases and J by 2 bases, with 13 bases between. The CDR3 here is CASSAGGGPGNTIYF. The CDR3 region has the DNA TGTGCCAGCAGCGCCGGTGGGGGTCCTGGAAACACCATATATTTT.

The chain has TRBV19 and TRBJ1-6; D uncertain. Trimming took 5 bases from V and 9 from J, leaving 17 bases between them. This CDR3 is built from 15 residues. Germline V gives CDR1 LNHDA, CDR2 SQIVND (reference sequence). The DNA for the CDR3 is TGTGCCAGTAGTTCTACCGGGCCCGGCGGTTCACCCCTCCACTTT. Residues: CASSSTGPGGSPLHF.

A single count supports this clonotype. The chain employs TRBV7-2 and TRBJ2-3; D is uncertain. Germline loops: CDR1 SGHTA, CDR2 FQGNSA. The V end lost 5 bases, the J end lost 0 bases, and 15 bases lay between the germline ends. The CDR3 has 16 residues. The CDR3 reads CASSPSLRSSTDTQYF. The CDR3 coding sequence is TGTGCCAGCAGCCCATCCCTAAGATCTAGCACAGATACGCAGTATTTT.

This clonotype was seen a few times. The CDR3 region is CASSRTSGSQVGELFF. CDR3 DNA: TGTGCCAGCAGCCGGACTAGCGGGAGTCAGGTCGGGGAGCTGTTTTTT. The J gene is TRBJ2-2, the V gene TRBV7-8; 13 bases fit TRBD2. CDR3 size: 16 residues. In germline, CDR1 is SGHVS, CDR2 FQNEAQ. With 5 bases clipped from V and 7 bases from J, the junction kept 7 bases outside the gene matches.

This clonotype turned up a few times. The V gene is TRBV6-2 or TRBV6-3, the J gene TRBJ2-1; 7 bases line up with TRBD2. Unmatched junction bases numbered 13, after V lost 5 bases and J lost 3 bases. The CDR3 extends over 17 amino acids. Germline CDR1 MNHEY, CDR2 SVGEGT. The DNA of the CDR3 is TGTGCCAGCAGTCGACAACGAGACACGGGGGGCTACAATGAGCAGTTCTTC. It specifies CASSRQRDTGGYNEQFF.

V usage is TRBV7-2 and J usage is TRBJ2-7; 12 bases are a match to TRBD2. Trimming took 1 base from V and 10 from J; bases not matched to a gene: 5. This CDR3 region has 14 residues. Germline lookup yields CDR1 SGHTA and CDR2 FQGNSA. CDR3 protein: CASSLETSGSRQYF. In DNA, the CDR3 is TGTGCCAGCAGCTTAGAGACTAGCGGGAGTAGACAGTACTTC.

The chain joins TRBV12-3 or TRBV12-4 to TRBJ2-5; D not certain. The CDR3 runs to 16 residues. Trimming removed 2 bases at V and 4 bases at J, with 17 bases between. This CDR3 reads CASSLRLSWAAETQYF. The CDR3 nucleotides are TGTGCCAGCAGTTTACGCTTGAGTTGGGCAGCAGAGACCCAGTACTTC.

The chain carries TRBV29-1 and TRBJ1-1, with 8 bases that match TRBD1. Germline V gene data show CDR1 as SQVTM and CDR2 as ANQGSEA. The CDR3 is made up of 13 amino acids. Trimming at V came to 2 bases and at J to 4 bases, leaving 3 bases not matched to a gene. The CDR3 nucleotides read TGCAGCGTTGAAACAGGGGGACTCACTGAAGCTTTCTTT. It is translated as CSVETGGLTEAFF.